This is a list of T cell receptor beta chains from one sample in a study of post-analysis software for immune sequencing data. One entry per CDR3 protein results from TCRdb running MiXCR on the PCR reads. The sample carries hundreds of thousands of distinct CDR3 sequences, approximately 60% recorded once. Sequenced: blood. Receptor source: a girl aged 2 to 9 with multiple sclerosis. The CDR3 runs from the conserved cysteine through the conserved F or W. A D gene is named only where the DNA matches it firmly. Rows may omit the clone size; those that give it use once, few, many or a size class.

>TRBJ1-1|.|TRBV9|TRBD1
CASSVSDRGGTEAFF
TGTGCCAGCAGCGTATCGGACAGGGGTGGCACTGAAGCTTTCTTT
>TRBJ2-6|.|TRBV6-5|TRBD1
CASSYAGTGSSGANVLTF
TGTGCCAGCAGTTACGCCGGGACAGGGAGCTCTGGGGCCAACGTCCTGACTTTC
>TRBJ2-1|.|TRBV25-1|.
CASRESGRDEQFF
TGTGCCAGCAGGGAATCAGGGCGGGATGAGCAGTTCTTC
>TRBJ2-5|.|TRBV6-5|.
CASSYTGTVRETQYF
TGTGCCAGCAGTTACACCGGGACGGTTAGGGAGACCCAGTACTTC
>TRBJ1-4|.|TRBV10-3|TRBD1
CAISGGTGARRNEKLFF
TGTGCCATCAGTGGAGGGACAGGGGCTCGAAGAAATGAAAAACTGTTTTTT
>TRBJ2-7|.|TRBV3-1|TRBD2
CASSQAWDYGEQYF
TGTGCCAGCAGCCAAGCTTGGGACTACGGAGAGCAGTACTTC
>TRBJ2-7|.|TRBV28|TRBD2
CASVTSASYEQYF
TGTGCCAGCGTTACTAGCGCCTCCTACGAGCAGTACTTC
>TRBJ2-1|.|TRBV10-2|.
CASDGGRDNEQFF
TGCGCCAGCGATGGGGGAAGGGACAATGAGCAGTTCTTC
>TRBJ2-3|once|TRBV11-2|.
CASSLPFPDTQYF
TGTGCCAGCAGCTTACCCTTTCCCGATACGCAGTATTTT
>TRBJ1-2|.|TRBV9|.
CASKRVQGSTGGYTF
TGTGCCAGCAAAAGGGTCCAGGGATCGACGGGGGGCTACACCTTC
>TRBJ2-1|.|TRBV11-1|.
CASSAWRLVSYNEQFF
TGTGCCAGCAGCGCGTGGCGACTAGTCTCCTACAATGAGCAGTTCTTC
>TRBJ2-6|few|TRBV11-2|.
CASRPRLSGANVLTF
TGTGCCAGCAGGCCGCGGCTCTCTGGGGCCAACGTCCTGACTTTC
>TRBJ2-1|.|TRBV4-1|TRBD2
CASSQAAGGSYNEQFF
TGCGCCAGCAGCCAAGCGGCGGGGGGCTCCTACAATGAGCAGTTCTTC
>TRBJ2-7|.|TRBV29-1|.
CSVIQPDYEQYF
TGCAGCGTGATACAGCCTGACTACGAGCAGTACTTC
>TRBJ2-3|.|TRBV28|.
CASSLDGRNPSTDTQYF
TGTGCCAGCAGTTTGGACGGCCGAAACCCTAGCACAGATACGCAGTATTTT
>TRBJ2-1|.|TRBV12-3/TRBV12-4|.
CASKWSDYFDEQFF
TGTGCCAGCAAGTGGTCGGACTATTTCGATGAGCAGTTCTTC
>TRBJ2-7|.|TRBV7-3|.
CASSVDSSPAANEQYF
TGTGCCAGCAGCGTGGATAGTTCTCCGGCAGCAAATGAGCAGTACTTC
>TRBJ2-2|.|TRBV5-1|.
CASSVDGTNTGELFF
TGCGCCAGCAGCGTGGACGGAACGAACACCGGGGAGCTGTTTTTT
>TRBJ2-6|.|TRBV12-3/TRBV12-4|.
CASSPMDGSGANVLTF
TGTGCCAGCAGTCCAATGGACGGCTCTGGGGCCAACGTCCTGACTTTC
>TRBJ2-1|.|TRBV5-4|.
CASSLKAGRGSDNGQFF
TGTGCCAGCAGCCTAAAAGCGGGTCGGGGTAGCGACAATGGGCAGTTCTTC
>TRBJ2-3|.|TRBV4-1|.
CASSQDESGMGDTQYF
TGCGCCAGCAGCCAAGACGAGTCAGGCATGGGAGATACGCAGTATTTT
>TRBJ2-1|.|TRBV6-6|TRBD2
CASSTRPGLDHNEQFF
TGTGCCAGCAGTACACGCCCGGGACTAGACCACAATGAGCAGTTCTTC
>TRBJ2-3|.|TRBV7-2|.
CASSLTPGGLGGTDTQYF
TGTGCCAGCAGCTTAACCCCCGGGGGGCTTGGTGGCACAGATACGCAGTATTTT
>TRBJ2-1|few|TRBV20-1|.
CSARLRLTYNEQFF
TGCAGTGCTAGATTAAGGTTGACGTACAATGAGCAGTTCTTC
>TRBJ2-3|few|TRBV6-4|TRBD2
CASSDSGLAGHTDTQYF
TGTGCCAGCAGTGACTCCGGACTAGCGGGACATACAGATACGCAGTATTTT
>TRBJ2-1|.|TRBV7-3|TRBD1
CASSPGTGPMNEQFF
TGTGCCAGCAGCCCGGGGACAGGACCGATGAATGAGCAGTTCTTC
>TRBJ2-3|.|TRBV20-1|.
CSAYRGWSTDTQYF
TGCAGTGCTTATAGGGGCTGGAGCACAGATACGCAGTATTTT
>TRBJ2-7|.|TRBV5-1|TRBD2
CASSLTSGAYEQYF
TGCGCCAGCAGCTTGACTAGCGGGGCCTACGAGCAGTACTTC
>TRBJ1-1|.|TRBV7-9|.
CASSADGVANTEAFF
TGTGCCAGCAGCGCCGATGGGGTTGCGAACACTGAAGCTTTCTTT
>TRBJ2-3|.|TRBV5-1|TRBD2
CASSSTSGRAFDTQYF
TGCGCCAGCAGCTCCACTAGCGGGAGGGCCTTCGATACGCAGTATTTT